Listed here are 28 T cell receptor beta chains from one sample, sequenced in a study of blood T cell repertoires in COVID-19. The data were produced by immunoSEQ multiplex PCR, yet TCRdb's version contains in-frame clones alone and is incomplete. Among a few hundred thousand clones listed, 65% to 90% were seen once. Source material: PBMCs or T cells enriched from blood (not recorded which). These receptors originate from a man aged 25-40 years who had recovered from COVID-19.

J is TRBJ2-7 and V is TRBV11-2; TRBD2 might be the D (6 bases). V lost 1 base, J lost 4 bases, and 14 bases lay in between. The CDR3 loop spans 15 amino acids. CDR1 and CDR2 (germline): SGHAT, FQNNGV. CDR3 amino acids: CASSLGGRGSYEQYF. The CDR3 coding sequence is TGTGCCAGCAGCTTAGGTGGGCGGGGAAGTTACGAGCAGTACTTC.

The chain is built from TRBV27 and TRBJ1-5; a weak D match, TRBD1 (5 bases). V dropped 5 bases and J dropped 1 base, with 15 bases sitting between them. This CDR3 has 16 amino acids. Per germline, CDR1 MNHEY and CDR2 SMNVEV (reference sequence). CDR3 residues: CASSRRGEGSNQPQHF. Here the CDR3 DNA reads TGTGCCAGCAGTCGCCGGGGGGAGGGCAGCAATCAGCCCCAGCATTTT.

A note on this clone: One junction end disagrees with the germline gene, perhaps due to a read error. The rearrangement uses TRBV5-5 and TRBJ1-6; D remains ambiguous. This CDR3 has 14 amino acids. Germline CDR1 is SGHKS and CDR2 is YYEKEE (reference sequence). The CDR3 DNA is TGTGCCAGCAGTTTGGCTTTAGAGAATTCACCCCTCCACTTT. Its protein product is CASSLALENSPLHF.

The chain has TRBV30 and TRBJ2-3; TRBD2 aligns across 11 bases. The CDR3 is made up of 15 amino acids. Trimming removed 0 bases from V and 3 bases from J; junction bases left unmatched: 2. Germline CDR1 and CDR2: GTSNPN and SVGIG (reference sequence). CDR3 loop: CAWSVRTSGTDTQYF. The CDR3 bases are TGTGCCTGGAGTGTAAGGACTAGCGGGACAGATACGCAGTATTTT.

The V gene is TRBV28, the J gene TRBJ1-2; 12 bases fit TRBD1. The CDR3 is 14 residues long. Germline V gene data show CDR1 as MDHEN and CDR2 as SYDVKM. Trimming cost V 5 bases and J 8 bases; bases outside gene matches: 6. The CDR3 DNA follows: TGTGCCAGCAGTCTCACCGGGACAGGGGGCGGCTACACCTTC. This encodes CASSLTGTGGGYTF.

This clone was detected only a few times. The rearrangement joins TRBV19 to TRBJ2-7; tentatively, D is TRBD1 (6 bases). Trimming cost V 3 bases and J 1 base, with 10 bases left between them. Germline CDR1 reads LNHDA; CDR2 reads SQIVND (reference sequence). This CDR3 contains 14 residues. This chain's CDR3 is CASSIRGSSYEQYF. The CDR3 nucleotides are TGTGCCAGTAGTATCAGGGGTTCTTCCTACGAGCAGTACTTC.

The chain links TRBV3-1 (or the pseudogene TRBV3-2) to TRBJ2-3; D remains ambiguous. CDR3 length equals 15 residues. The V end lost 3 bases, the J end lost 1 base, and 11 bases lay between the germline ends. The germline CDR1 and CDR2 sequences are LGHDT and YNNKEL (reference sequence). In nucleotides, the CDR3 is TGTGCCAGCAGCCATGGGCAGGCTGGCACAGATACGCAGTATTTT. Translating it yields CASSHGQAGTDTQYF.

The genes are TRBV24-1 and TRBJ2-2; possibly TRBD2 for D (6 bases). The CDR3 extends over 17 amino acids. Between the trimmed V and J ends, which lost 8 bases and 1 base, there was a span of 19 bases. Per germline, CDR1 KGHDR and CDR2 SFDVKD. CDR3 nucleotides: TGTGCCACCACCGCGGGGCCCAGAGAGATGAACACCGGGGAGCTGTTTTTT. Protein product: CATTAGPREMNTGELFF.

In nucleotides, the CDR3 is TGTGCCAGCAGTGATGGCACCTCAAATCCCGGCAATCAGCCCCAGCATTTT. Translation gives CASSDGTSNPGNQPQHF. This chain uses TRBV2 with TRBJ1-5; D unresolved. The V end was cut by 3 bases, the J end by 2 bases, with 17 bases between. This CDR3 has 17 amino acids. Germline V gene sequence: CDR1 SNHLY, CDR2 FYNNEI.

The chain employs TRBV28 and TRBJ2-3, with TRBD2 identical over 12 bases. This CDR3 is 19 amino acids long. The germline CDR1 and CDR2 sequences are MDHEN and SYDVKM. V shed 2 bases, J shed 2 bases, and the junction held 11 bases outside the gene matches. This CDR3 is CASSLEGSLAGGPTDTQYF. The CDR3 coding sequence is TGTGCCAGCAGTTTAGAGGGGTCACTAGCGGGGGGCCCCACAGATACGCAGTATTTT.

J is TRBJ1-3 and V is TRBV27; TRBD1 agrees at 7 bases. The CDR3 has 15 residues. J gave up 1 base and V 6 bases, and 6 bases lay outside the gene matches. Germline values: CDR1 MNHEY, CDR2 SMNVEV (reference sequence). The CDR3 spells CASSRTGDSGNTIYF. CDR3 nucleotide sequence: TGTGCCAGCAGCCGAACAGGGGATTCTGGAAACACCATATATTTT.

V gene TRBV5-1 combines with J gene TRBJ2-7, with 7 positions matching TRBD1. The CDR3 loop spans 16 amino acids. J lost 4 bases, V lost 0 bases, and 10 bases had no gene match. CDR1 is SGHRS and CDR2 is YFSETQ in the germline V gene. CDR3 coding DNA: TGCGCCAGCAGCTTGGCCCCCCGGGACAGTTCTTACGAGCAGTACTTC. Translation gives CASSLAPRDSSYEQYF.

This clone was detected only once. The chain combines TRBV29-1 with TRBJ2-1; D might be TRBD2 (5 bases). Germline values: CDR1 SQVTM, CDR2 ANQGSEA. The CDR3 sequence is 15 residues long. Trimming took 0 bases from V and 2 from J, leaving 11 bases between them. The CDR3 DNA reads TGCAGCGTTGAAGATGTGAGGACTCCCTACAATGAGCAGTTCTTC. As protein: CSVEDVRTPYNEQFF.

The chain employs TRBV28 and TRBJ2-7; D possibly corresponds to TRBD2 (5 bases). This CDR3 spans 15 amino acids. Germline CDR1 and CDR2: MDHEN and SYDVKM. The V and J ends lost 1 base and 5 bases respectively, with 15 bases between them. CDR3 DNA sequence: TGTGCCAGCAGTTTATTACGGGGAGTGAGGAACGAGCAGTACTTC. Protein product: CASSLLRGVRNEQYF. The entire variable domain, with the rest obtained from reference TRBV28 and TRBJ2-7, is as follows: DVKVTQSSRYLVKRTGEKVFLECVQDMDHENMFWYRQDPGLGLRLIYFSYDVKMKEKGDIPEGYSVSREKKERFSLILESASTNQTSMYLCASSLLRGVRNEQYFGPGTRLTVT.

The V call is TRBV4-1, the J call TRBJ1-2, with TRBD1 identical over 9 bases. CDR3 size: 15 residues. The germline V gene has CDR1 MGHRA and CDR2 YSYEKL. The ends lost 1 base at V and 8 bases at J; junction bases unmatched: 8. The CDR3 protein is CASSQAGQGIEGYTF. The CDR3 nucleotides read TGCGCCAGCAGCCAAGCCGGACAGGGGATAGAGGGCTACACCTTC.

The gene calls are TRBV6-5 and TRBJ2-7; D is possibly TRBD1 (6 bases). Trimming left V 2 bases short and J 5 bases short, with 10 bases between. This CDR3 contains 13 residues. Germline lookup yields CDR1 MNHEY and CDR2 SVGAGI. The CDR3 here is CASSYNRAHEQYF. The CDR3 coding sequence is TGTGCCAGCAGTTACAACAGGGCCCACGAGCAGTACTTC.

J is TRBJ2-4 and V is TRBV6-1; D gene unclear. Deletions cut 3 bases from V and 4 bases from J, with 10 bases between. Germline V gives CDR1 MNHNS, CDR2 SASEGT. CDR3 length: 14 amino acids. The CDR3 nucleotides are TGTGCCAGCAGTGAGGGCAGTTCAAAAAACATTCAGTACTTC. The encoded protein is CASSEGSSKNIQYF.

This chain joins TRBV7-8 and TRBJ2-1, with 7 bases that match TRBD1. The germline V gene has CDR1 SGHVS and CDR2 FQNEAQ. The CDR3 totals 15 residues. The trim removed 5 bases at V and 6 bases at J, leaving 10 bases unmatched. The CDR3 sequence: CASSPHVAGGNEQFF. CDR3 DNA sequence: TGTGCCAGCAGCCCACATGTGGCAGGGGGCAATGAGCAGTTCTTC.

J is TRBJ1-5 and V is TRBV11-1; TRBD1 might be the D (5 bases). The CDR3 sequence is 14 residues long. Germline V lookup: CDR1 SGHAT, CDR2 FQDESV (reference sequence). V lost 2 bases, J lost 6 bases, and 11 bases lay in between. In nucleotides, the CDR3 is TGTGCCAGCAGCTTACAGGGTGAAGGTCAGCCCCAGCATTTT. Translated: CASSLQGEGQPQHF.

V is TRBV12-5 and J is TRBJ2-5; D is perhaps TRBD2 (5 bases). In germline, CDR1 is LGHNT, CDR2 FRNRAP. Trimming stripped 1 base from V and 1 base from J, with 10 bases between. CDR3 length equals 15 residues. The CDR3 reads CASGLDPGSQETQYF. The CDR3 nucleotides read TGTGCTAGTGGTTTGGACCCGGGAAGCCAAGAGACCCAGTACTTC. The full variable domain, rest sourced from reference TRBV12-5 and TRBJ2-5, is DARVTQTPRHKVTEMGQEVTMRCQPILGHNTVFWYRQTMMQGLELLAYFRNRAPLDDSGMPKDRFSAEMPDATLATLKIQPSEPRDSAVYFCASGLDPGSQETQYFGPGTRLLVL.

In DNA, the CDR3 is TGTGCCAGCAGCTTAGCAGCGGGAGTGCCGGATTACAATGAGCAGTTCTTC. Protein sequence: CASSLAAGVPDYNEQFF. The chain uses TRBV11-2 and TRBJ2-1; 8 bases line up with TRBD2. V trimming: 1 base; J trimming: 4 bases; junction bases outside the gene matches: 9. This CDR3 spans 17 amino acids. Per germline, CDR1 SGHAT and CDR2 FQNNGV. Complete variable domain (other parts from reference TRBV11-2 and TRBJ2-1): EAGVAQSPRYKIIEKRQSVAFWCNPISGHATLYWYQQILGQGPKLLIQFQNNGVVDDSQLPKDRFSAERLKGVDSTLKIQPAKLEDSAVYLCASSLAAGVPDYNEQFFGPGTRLTVL.

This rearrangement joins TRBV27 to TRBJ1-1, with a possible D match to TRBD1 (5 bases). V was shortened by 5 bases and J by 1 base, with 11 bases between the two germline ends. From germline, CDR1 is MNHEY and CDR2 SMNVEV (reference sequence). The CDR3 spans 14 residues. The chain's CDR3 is CASSRQTANTEAFF. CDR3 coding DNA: TGTGCCAGCAGTCGCCAGACAGCGAACACTGAAGCTTTCTTT.

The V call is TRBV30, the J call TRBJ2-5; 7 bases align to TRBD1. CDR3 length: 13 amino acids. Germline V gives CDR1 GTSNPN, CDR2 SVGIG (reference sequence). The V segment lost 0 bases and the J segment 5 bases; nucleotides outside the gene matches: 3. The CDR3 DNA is TGTGCCTGGAGTGTACGGGACAGTGAGACCCAGTACTTC. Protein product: CAWSVRDSETQYF. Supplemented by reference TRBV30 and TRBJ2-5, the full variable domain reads SQTIHQWPATLVQPVGSPLSLECTVEGTSNPNLYWYRQAAGRGLQLLFYSVGIGQISSEVPQNLSASRPQDRQFILSSKKLLLSDSGFYLCAWSVRDSETQYFGPGTRLLVL.

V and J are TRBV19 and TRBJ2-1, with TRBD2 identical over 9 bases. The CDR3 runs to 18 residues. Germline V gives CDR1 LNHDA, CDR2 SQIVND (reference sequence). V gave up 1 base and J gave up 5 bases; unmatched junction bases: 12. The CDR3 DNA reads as TGTGCCAGTAGTATAGCGGGGGGGCTAGCGGGATTCCACAATGAGCAGTTCTTC. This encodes CASSIAGGLAGFHNEQFF.

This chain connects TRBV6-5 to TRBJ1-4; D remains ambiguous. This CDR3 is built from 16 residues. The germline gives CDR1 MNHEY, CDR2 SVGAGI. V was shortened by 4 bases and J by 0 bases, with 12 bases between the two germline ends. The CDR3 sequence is CASSLSGYATNEKLFF. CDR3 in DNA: TGTGCCAGCAGTTTGTCAGGCTATGCAACTAATGAAAAACTGTTTTTT.

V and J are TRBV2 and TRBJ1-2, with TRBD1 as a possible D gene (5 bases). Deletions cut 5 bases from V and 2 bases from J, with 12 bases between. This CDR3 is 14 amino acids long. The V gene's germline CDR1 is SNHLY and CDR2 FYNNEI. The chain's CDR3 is CASSPRTGNYGYTF. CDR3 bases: TGTGCCAGCAGTCCGCGAACAGGAAACTATGGCTACACCTTC.

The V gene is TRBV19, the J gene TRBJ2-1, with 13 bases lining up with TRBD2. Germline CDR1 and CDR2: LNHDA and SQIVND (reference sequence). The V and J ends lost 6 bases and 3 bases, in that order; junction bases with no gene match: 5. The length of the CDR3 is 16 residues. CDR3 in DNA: TGTGCCAGTAGCTTACTAGCGGGGGGGATCTACAATGAGCAGTTCTTC. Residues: CASSLLAGGIYNEQFF.

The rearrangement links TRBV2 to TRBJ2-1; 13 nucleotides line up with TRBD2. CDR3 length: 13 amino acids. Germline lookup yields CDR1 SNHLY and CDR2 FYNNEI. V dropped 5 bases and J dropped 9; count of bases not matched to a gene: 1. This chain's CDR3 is CASSRLAGGEQFF. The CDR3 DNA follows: TGTGCCAGCAGTCGACTAGCGGGGGGTGAGCAGTTCTTC.